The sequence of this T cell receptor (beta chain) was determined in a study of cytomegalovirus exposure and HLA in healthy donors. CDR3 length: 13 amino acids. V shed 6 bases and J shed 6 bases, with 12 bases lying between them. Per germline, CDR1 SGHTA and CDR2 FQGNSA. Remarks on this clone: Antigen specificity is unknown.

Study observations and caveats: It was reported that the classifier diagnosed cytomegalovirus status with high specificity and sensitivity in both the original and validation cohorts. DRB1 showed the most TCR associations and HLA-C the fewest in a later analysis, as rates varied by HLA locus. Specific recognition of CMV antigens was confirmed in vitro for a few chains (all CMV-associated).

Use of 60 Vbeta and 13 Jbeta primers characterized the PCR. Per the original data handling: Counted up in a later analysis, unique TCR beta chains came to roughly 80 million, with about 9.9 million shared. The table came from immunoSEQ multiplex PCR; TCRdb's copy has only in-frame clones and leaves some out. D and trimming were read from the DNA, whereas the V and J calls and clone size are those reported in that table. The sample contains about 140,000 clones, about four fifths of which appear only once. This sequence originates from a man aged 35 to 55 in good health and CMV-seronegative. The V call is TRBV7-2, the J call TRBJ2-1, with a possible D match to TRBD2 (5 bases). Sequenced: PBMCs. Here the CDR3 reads CASSGSSVNEQFF. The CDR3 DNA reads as TGTGCCAGCAGTGGGAGCTCGGTCAATGAGCAGTTCTTC. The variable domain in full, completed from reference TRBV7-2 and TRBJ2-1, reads GAGVSQSPSNKVTEKGKDVELRCDPISGHTALYWYRQSLGQGLEFLIYFQGNSAPDKSGLPSDRFSAERTGGSVSTLTIQRTQQEDSAVYLCASSGSSVNEQFFGPGTRLTVL.